Sequencing of this T cell receptor (beta chain) was carried out in a study of T cell responses to AZD1222 COVID-19 vaccine. Study results and limitations: The peak T cell response came first, and repertoires were sampled only after it. Spike-specific TCR breadth and depth grew following two AZD1222 doses.

With regard to this clone: Its target is unknown. Other DNA sequences in this sample translate to the same CDR3.

The CDR3 runs 12 residues. CDR1 and CDR2 (germline): LNHNV, YYDKDF (reference sequence). The germline V and J ends were trimmed by 0 bases and 4 bases, with 1 base remaining between them. This table comes from immunoSEQ multiplex PCR, and its TCRdb copy is limited to in-frame clones, with some not included. The sample has 52,000 or so clones, roughly 85% seen once. This receptor was obtained from an adult in good health. This specimen consisted of peripheral blood, obtained on day 0 of MenACWY control vaccination. This chain connects TRBV15 to TRBJ1-5; D remains unclear. For the CDR3, the DNA is TGTGCCACCAGCAGAGATAATCAGCCCCAGCATTTT. Translated, it gives CATSRDNQPQHF.